The 16 T cell receptor beta chains below come from one sample, sequenced in a study of T cells in Graves' hyperthyroidism and ophthalmopathy. RNA transcripts yielded amplified TCR beta CDR3 regions. First-round RT-PCR with HTBI primers amplified the TCR CDR3 region. TCRdb fed the multiplex PCR reads into MiXCR, producing one record per CDR3 protein. This sample has 730,000 or so distinct CDR3 sequences, with about 19% found just once. Sequenced material: blood. The source is a woman between 50 and 59 years old with Graves' hyperthyroidism that later progressed to Graves' ophthalmopathy.

The chain combines TRBV5-1 with TRBJ2-2; 11 bases agree with TRBD1. Germline V gene lookup returns CDR1 SGHRS and CDR2 YFSETQ. J was trimmed by 0 bases and V by 5 bases; bases with no gene match: 9. There are 18 residues in the CDR3. CDR3 region: CASRRTGGIVSNTGELFF. CDR3 coding DNA: TGCGCCAGCAGAAGGACAGGGGGCATCGTTTCGAACACCGGGGAGCTGTTTTTT.

The chain links TRBV10-3 to TRBJ2-1; TRBD1 matches at 9 bases. The CDR3 loop spans 15 amino acids. V gave up 6 bases and J gave up 7 bases; unmatched junction bases: 10. Germline V gene lookup returns CDR1 ENHRY and CDR2 SYGVKD. CDR3 DNA: TGTGCCATCAGAGCCGTGGGACAGGGAAATAATGAGCAGTTCTTC. It specifies CAIRAVGQGNNEQFF.

This clonotype was seen more than once but under ten times. The chain has TRBV7-3 and TRBJ2-7, with D tentatively TRBD1 (6 bases). CDR3 length equals 14 residues. With 5 bases removed from V and 6 bases from J, the gap between germline ends came to 17 bases. Germline V lookup: CDR1 SGHTA, CDR2 FQGTGA. The CDR3 DNA follows: TGTGCCAGCAGCCCAAGGGTACAGGGTGGCGAGCAGTACTTC. This gives the protein CASSPRVQGGEQYF.

The V and J genes are TRBV24-1 and TRBJ2-2, with D maybe TRBD2 (6 bases). Trimming stripped 4 bases from V and 5 bases from J, with 16 bases between. Germline lookup yields CDR1 KGHDR and CDR2 SFDVKD. The CDR3 runs to 16 residues. CDR3 protein: CATSDDRDWATGELFF. The CDR3 nucleotides read TGTGCCACCAGTGACGACCGGGACTGGGCTACCGGGGAGCTGTTTTTT.

In this sample, this clonotype turned up many times. The J gene is TRBJ2-7, the V gene TRBV7-3; 11 bases map to TRBD1. Per the germline V gene, CDR1 is SGHTA and CDR2 is FQGTGA. The CDR3 totals 19 residues. V lost 5 bases to trimming and J lost 0 bases; unmatched junction nucleotides: 15. The CDR3: CASSDGPSGTGGFSYEQYF. The CDR3 coding sequence is TGTGCCAGCAGCGACGGCCCCTCCGGGACAGGGGGTTTCTCCTACGAGCAGTACTTC.

The sample holds a few counts of this clonotype. This chain links TRBV19 with TRBJ1-1, with D perhaps matching TRBD1 (5 bases). V gave up 3 bases and J gave up 5 bases, with 16 bases separating them. CDR1 is LNHDA, CDR2 SQIVND, per germline (reference sequence). The CDR3 consists of 15 residues. DNA for the CDR3: TGTGCCAGTAGTATCGGCCCCGGGGCCGTGACTGAAGCTTTCTTT. It is translated as CASSIGPGAVTEAFF.

This clonotype has more than one count but fewer than ten. V and J are TRBV12-3 or TRBV12-4 and TRBJ1-4; 9 positions match TRBD1. This CDR3 region has 16 residues. Unmatched junction bases numbered 7, after V lost 2 bases and J lost 6 bases. The CDR3 DNA follows: TGTGCCAGCAGTTTAAGGAAAGGGACAGGGCATGAAAAACTGTTTTTT. It codes for CASSLRKGTGHEKLFF.

The CDR3 coding sequence is TGTGCCAGCAGCCAAGTGGAGCCGTTTCATGAAAAACTGTTTTTT. Translated, it gives CASSQVEPFHEKLFF. This chain uses TRBV3-1 with TRBJ1-4; no definite D call. The CDR3 is 15 amino acids. The germline V gene has CDR1 LGHDT and CDR2 YNNKEL (reference sequence). The ends were cut back, 1 base at V and 6 bases at J, with 12 bases in the middle.

This clonotype was seen more than once but under ten times. The chain combines TRBV6-1 with TRBJ1-5; no reliable D call. There are 13 residues in the CDR3. The germline gives CDR1 MNHNS, CDR2 SASEGT. The V gene lost 1 base and the J gene lost 6 bases, with 7 bases spanning the gap. CDR3 coding DNA: TGTGCCAGCAGTGAAGTGACGACTCAGCCCCAGCATTTT. Encoded protein: CASSEVTTQPQHF.

Many counts were recorded for this clonotype. The chain employs TRBV11-3 and TRBJ2-5; maybe TRBD2 (7 bases). Per germline, CDR1 SGHNT and CDR2 YENEEA. The V gene lost 3 bases and the J gene lost 4 bases, with 12 bases spanning the gap. The CDR3 length is 14 residues. As DNA, the CDR3 is TGTGCCAGCAGCTTGGGGGGGCTTCTAGAGACCCAGTACTTC. It yields the protein CASSLGGLLETQYF.

The chain joins TRBV14 to TRBJ1-6; the D gene is possibly TRBD1 (5 bases). CDR3 length: 13 amino acids. Per germline, CDR1 SGHDN and CDR2 FVKESK. V lost 5 bases and J 8 bases, leaving 10 bases between the germline ends. CDR3 protein: CASSAQGHSPLHF. CDR3 nucleotides: TGTGCCAGCAGCGCGCAGGGACATTCACCCCTCCACTTT.

This clonotype was picked up many times. The chain couples TRBV5-6 to TRBJ2-5; no definite D call. This CDR3 contains 15 residues. Deletions cut 0 bases from V and 1 base from J, with 10 bases between. In germline, CDR1 is SGHDT, CDR2 YYEEEE. CDR3 nucleotide sequence: TGTGCCAGCAGCTTGGGTGGGTACCTCCAAGAGACCCAGTACTTC. It codes for CASSLGGYLQETQYF.

At least ten counts were recorded for this clonotype. The chain uses TRBV5-1 and TRBJ1-5, with 9 bases fitting TRBD1. CDR1 and CDR2 (germline): SGHRS, YFSETQ. V trimming: 2 bases; J trimming: 3 bases; junction bases outside the gene matches: 3. The CDR3 is 15 amino acids. CDR3 protein: CASSLQGATNQPQHF. As DNA, the CDR3 is TGCGCCAGCAGCTTACAGGGGGCGACCAATCAGCCCCAGCATTTT.

In its sample, this clonotype was seen many times. The CDR3 sequence is CASSPLEKGGVGGELFF. The DNA of the CDR3 is TGTGCCAGCTCACCACTAGAAAAGGGTGGCGTCGGCGGGGAGCTGTTTTTT. J is TRBJ2-2 and V is TRBV18; D not certain. Germline V gene data show CDR1 as KGHSH and CDR2 as LQKENI. The V and J ends lost 1 base and 7 bases respectively, with 19 bases between them. The CDR3 length is 17 residues. The full variable domain, rest sourced from reference TRBV18 and TRBJ2-2, is NAGVMQNPRHLVRRRGQEARLRCSPMKGHSHVYWYRQLPEEGLKFMVYLQKENIIDESGMPKERFSAEFPKEGPSILRIQQVVRGDSAAYFCASSPLEKGGVGGELFFGEGSRLTVL.

In its sample, this clonotype was seen a few times. V is TRBV20-1 and J is TRBJ1-6; D gene unclear. The CDR3 length is 14 residues. Trimming removed 3 bases at V and 7 bases at J, with 13 bases between. Germline assignment: CDR1 DFQATT and CDR2 SNEGSKA (reference sequence). In DNA, the CDR3 is TGCAGTGCTAGCTCCCGGGGAGGAAATTCACCCCTCCACTTT. It specifies CSASSRGGNSPLHF.

Ten or more counts support this clonotype. The CDR3 sequence is CSARVPGPSTEAFF. The CDR3 DNA is TGCAGTGCTAGAGTCCCAGGTCCCTCCACTGAAGCTTTCTTT. The J gene is TRBJ1-1, the V gene TRBV20-1, with D uncertain. CDR1 and CDR2 from the germline V gene are DFQATT and SNEGSKA (reference sequence). The CDR3 length is 14 residues. The V end was cut by 1 base, the J end by 4 bases, with 13 bases between.